Below, 13 T cell receptor beta chains from the same sample are listed, as sequenced in a study of T cell responses to AZD1222 COVID-19 vaccine. Sequencing used immunoSEQ multiplex PCR; TCRdb keeps in-frame clones, though not all of them. The top ten clones hold roughly 3% of a sample with roughly 120,000 clones, 75% to 95% of them seen once. Sequencing was performed on peripheral blood, taken on day 0 of AZD1222 vaccination. The receptors stem from an adult in good health.

The gene calls are TRBV12-5 and TRBJ2-7; 7 bases agree with TRBD1. The trim removed 8 bases at V and 3 bases at J, leaving 13 bases unmatched. CDR1 and CDR2 from the germline V gene are LGHNT and FRNRAP. This CDR3 region has 15 residues. The CDR3 nucleotides are TGTGCTAGTCGTACTTTCAGGGACAGTGTCTACGAGCAGTACTTC. Translation gives CASRTFRDSVYEQYF.

The chain combines TRBV7-9 with TRBJ1-1; no firm D call. V was pared by 1 base and J by 7 bases, with 13 bases between. Germline V CDR1 and CDR2: SEHNR, FQNEAQ (reference sequence). The CDR3 has 14 residues. CDR3 amino acids: CASSLDSGRGEAFF. The CDR3 DNA is TGTGCCAGCAGCTTAGATTCCGGTCGGGGTGAAGCTTTCTTT.

The genes are TRBV5-4 and TRBJ2-7; 7 bases are a match to TRBD1. Per the germline V gene, CDR1 is SGHNT and CDR2 is YYREEE (reference sequence). The CDR3 has 13 residues. Trimming removed 4 bases from V and 7 bases from J; junction bases left unmatched: 8. The CDR3: CASSTPGTDEQYF. As DNA, the CDR3 is TGTGCCAGCAGCACCCCCGGGACAGATGAGCAGTACTTC.

The chain combines TRBV5-8 with TRBJ2-1; D not resolved. The CDR3 extends over 10 amino acids. The germline V and J ends were trimmed by 0 bases and 10 bases, with 2 bases remaining between them. CDR1 SGHTS and CDR2 YDEGEE come from the germline V gene. CDR3 in DNA: TGTGCCAGCAGCTTGGACGAGCAGTTCTTC. Residues: CASSLDEQFF.

The chain's CDR3 is CASSPTGTGVAYGYTF. The CDR3 DNA is TGTGCCAGCTCACCTACCGGGACAGGGGTGGCCTATGGCTACACCTTC. The J gene is TRBJ1-2, the V gene TRBV18, with 10 bases lining up with TRBD1. V was pared by 3 bases and J by 4 bases, with 8 bases of the junction left unmatched. CDR1 and CDR2 from the germline V gene are KGHSH and LQKENI. This CDR3 has 16 residues.

The chain couples TRBV9 to TRBJ1-3; tentatively, D is TRBD1 (5 bases). Germline V gives CDR1 SGDLS, CDR2 YYNGEE. CDR3 length: 15 residues. With 3 bases removed from V and 3 bases from J, the gap between germline ends came to 13 bases. CDR3 region: CASSAGGELGNTIYF. The CDR3 coding sequence is TGTGCCAGCAGCGCCGGGGGAGAGCTTGGAAACACCATATATTTT. Variable domain in full (rest from reference TRBV9 and TRBJ1-3): DSGVTQTPKHLITATGQRVTLRCSPRSGDLSVYWYQQSLDQGLQFLIQYYNGEERAKGNILERFSAQQFPDLHSELNLSSLELGDSALYFCASSAGGELGNTIYFGEGSWLTVV.

The chain recombines TRBV5-1 with TRBJ2-7; no clear D. CDR1 is SGHRS, CDR2 YFSETQ, per germline. Deletions cut 0 bases from V and 6 bases from J, with 7 bases between. The CDR3 loop spans 12 amino acids. In DNA, the CDR3 is TGCGCCAGCAGCTTGGAAGGGTTCGAGCAGTACTTC. Its translation: CASSLEGFEQYF.

The chain links TRBV7-9 to TRBJ2-1; TRBD2 agrees at 11 bases. The CDR3 consists of 12 residues. J gave up 13 bases and V 5 bases, and 4 bases lay outside the gene matches. The V gene's germline CDR1 is SEHNR and CDR2 FQNEAQ (reference sequence). Written as DNA, the CDR3 is TGTGCCAGCAGCGAGGGACTAGCGGCTCAGTTCTTC. This gives the protein CASSEGLAAQFF.

The gene calls are TRBV19 and TRBJ1-2; TRBD1 matches at 8 bases. The CDR3 contains 12 residues. V was pared by 6 bases and J by 3 bases, with 0 bases of the junction left unmatched. Germline V gene data show CDR1 as LNHDA and CDR2 as SQIVND (reference sequence). Here the CDR3 DNA reads TGTGCCAGTAGGACAGGGGACTATGGCTACACCTTC. Translating gives CASRTGDYGYTF.

The genes are TRBV5-1 and TRBJ2-7; D possibly corresponds to TRBD2 (5 bases). With 1 base removed from V and 4 bases from J, the gap between germline ends came to 9 bases. The CDR3 is made up of 13 amino acids. Germline V gene lookup returns CDR1 SGHRS and CDR2 YFSETQ. CDR3 nucleotide sequence: TGCGCCAGCAGCTTGACTGGACTGTACGAGCAGTACTTC. This sequence encodes CASSLTGLYEQYF. The variable domain in full, with the rest retrieved from reference TRBV5-1 and TRBJ2-7, is KAGVTQTPRYLIKTRGQQVTLSCSPISGHRSVSWYQQTPGQGLQFLFEYFSETQRNKGNFPGRFSGRQFSNSRSEMNVSTLELGDSALYLCASSLTGLYEQYFGPGTRLTVT.

The V call is TRBV19, the J call TRBJ2-1; 8 nucleotides match TRBD2. Per germline, CDR1 LNHDA and CDR2 SQIVND (reference sequence). J was trimmed by 4 bases and V by 5 bases; bases with no gene match: 4. The length of the CDR3 is 14 residues. In DNA form, the CDR3 reads TGTGCCAGTAGTCGGGCTAGCGGGTACAATGAGCAGTTCTTC. Protein sequence: CASSRASGYNEQFF. The full variable domain, rest sourced from reference TRBV19 and TRBJ2-1, is DGGITQSPKYLFRKEGQNVTLSCEQNLNHDAMYWYRQDPGQGLRLIYYSQIVNDFQKGDIAEGYSVSREKKESFPLTVTSAQKNPTAFYLCASSRASGYNEQFFGPGTRLTVL.

A single count supports this clone. This rearrangement joins TRBV3-1 (or the pseudogene TRBV3-2) to TRBJ2-2, with D uncertain. Germline CDR1 reads LGHDT; CDR2 reads YNNKEL (reference sequence). The CDR3 extends over 15 amino acids. V was clipped by 1 base and J by 1 base, with 7 bases between them. As DNA, the CDR3 is TGTGCCAGCAGCCAAGGACTGGGGAACACCGGGGAGCTGTTTTTT. Translation gives CASSQGLGNTGELFF.

The chain joins TRBV10-3 to TRBJ2-1, with a tentative D call TRBD2 (6 bases). Per the germline V gene, CDR1 is ENHRY and CDR2 is SYGVKD. With 7 bases removed from V and 8 bases from J, the gap between germline ends came to 24 bases. This CDR3 spans 16 amino acids. The CDR3 DNA reads as TGTGCCATCACCAAGGGGCGACTAGTGTCGGTTTATGAGCAGTTCTTC. Translated, it gives CAITKGRLVSVYEQFF.